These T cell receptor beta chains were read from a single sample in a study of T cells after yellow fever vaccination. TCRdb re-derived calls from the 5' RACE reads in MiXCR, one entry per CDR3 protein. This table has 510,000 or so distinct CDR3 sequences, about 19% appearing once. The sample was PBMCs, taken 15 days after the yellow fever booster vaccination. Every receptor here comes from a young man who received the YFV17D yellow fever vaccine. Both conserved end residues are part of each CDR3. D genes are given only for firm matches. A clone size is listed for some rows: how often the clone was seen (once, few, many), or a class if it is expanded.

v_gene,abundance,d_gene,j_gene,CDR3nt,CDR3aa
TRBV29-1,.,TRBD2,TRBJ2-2,TGCAGCACGGGAGGCCGCGGAACCGGGGAGCTGTTTTTT,CSTGGRGTGELFF
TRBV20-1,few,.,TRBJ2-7,TGCAGTGCTAGAGTTCGCGGGGCCGGCTACGAGCAGTACTTC,CSARVRGAGYEQYF
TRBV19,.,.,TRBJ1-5,TGTGCCAGTAGTATGACAGCGACGGAAATTGGGCAGCCCCAGCATTTT,CASSMTATEIGQPQHF
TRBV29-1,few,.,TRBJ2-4,TGCAGCGTTGGGCGGGGAAACATTCAGTACTTC,CSVGRGNIQYF
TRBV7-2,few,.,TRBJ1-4,TGTGCCAGCAGCCCAACCCGGGGGTTGAATGAAAAACTGTTTTTT,CASSPTRGLNEKLFF
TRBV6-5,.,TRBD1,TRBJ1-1,TGTGCCAGCAGTCCCCTGGGACAGAGAATGAACACTGAAGCTTTCTTT,CASSPLGQRMNTEAFF
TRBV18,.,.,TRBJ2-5,TGTGCCAGCTCCAAGGAGAGGGAAGAGACCCAGTACTTC,CASSKEREETQYF
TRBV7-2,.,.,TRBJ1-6,TGTGCCAGCAGCTTGGCGGGGGGCGGAAGACCCCTCCACTTT,CASSLAGGGRPLHF
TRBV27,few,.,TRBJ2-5,TGTGCCAGCAGTTTAGGATACCGGGGGAAGGAGACCCAGTACTTC,CASSLGYRGKETQYF
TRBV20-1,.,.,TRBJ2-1,TGCAGTGCTAGAGCCAGTGGGGGCGCTGGATCCAATGAGCAGTTCTTC,CSARASGGAGSNEQFF
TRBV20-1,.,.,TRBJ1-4,TGCAGTGCCAGAACCACGGGCAATGGAAAACTGTTTTTT,CSARTTGNGKLFF
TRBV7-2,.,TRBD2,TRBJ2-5,TGTGCCAGCAGCTTCTCTAGCGGGAGGGAAGAGACCCAGTACTTC,CASSFSSGREETQYF
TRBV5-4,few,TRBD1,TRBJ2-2,TGTGCCAGCAGCTTGGGACAGGGGAGTTTTCCCGGGGAGCTGTTTTTT,CASSLGQGSFPGELFF
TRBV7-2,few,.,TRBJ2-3,TGTGCCAGCAGCTTAGTTTCGACAGCCCCCACAGATACGCAGTATTTT,CASSLVSTAPTDTQYF
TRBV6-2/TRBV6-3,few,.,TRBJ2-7,TGTGCCAGCAGTCCTGCCTGGAAAGCTTACGAGCAGTACTTC,CASSPAWKAYEQYF
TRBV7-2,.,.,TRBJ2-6,TGTGCGATCCGCCTAGAGGCTGGGGCCAACGTCCTGACTTTC,CAIRLEAGANVLTF
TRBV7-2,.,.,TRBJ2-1,TGTGCCAGCAGCTTATTTCTTAGCTCCTACAATGAGCAGTTCTTC,CASSLFLSSYNEQFF
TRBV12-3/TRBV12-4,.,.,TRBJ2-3,TGTGCCAGCAGAAACCACCGGGGCACAGATACGCAGTATTTT,CASRNHRGTDTQYF
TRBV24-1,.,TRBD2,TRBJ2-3,TGTGCCACCAGTGAAGCGTGGGAGGGGGATACGCAGTATTTT,CATSEAWEGDTQYF
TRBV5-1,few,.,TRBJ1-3,TGCGCCAGCAAACAGGACGGAAACACCATATATTTT,CASKQDGNTIYF
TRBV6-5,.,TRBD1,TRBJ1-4,TGTGCCAGCAGTTACTCAATATCGTGGACAGGGGATAATGAAAAACTGTTTTTT,CASSYSISWTGDNEKLFF
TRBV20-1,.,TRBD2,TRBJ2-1,TGCAGTGCTAACACCATTCTAGCGGGAGGTACCAATGAGCAGTTCTTC,CSANTILAGGTNEQFF
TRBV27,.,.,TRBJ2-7,TGTGCCAGCAGACCGAGCGGGCATACCTACGAGCAGTACTTC,CASRPSGHTYEQYF
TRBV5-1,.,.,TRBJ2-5,TGCGCCAGCAGCTTGGGGACCTACGAACGGGAGACCCAGTACTTC,CASSLGTYERETQYF
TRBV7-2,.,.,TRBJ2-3,TGTGCCAGCAGCCGCCGCGCGGGTAACCGCAGGAATACGCAGTATTTT,CASSRRAGNRRNTQYF